The 19 T cell receptor beta chains in this list originate from one sample, sequenced in a study of T cell repertoires in cytomegalovirus infection. TCRdb ran MiXCR on the reads and lists one entry per CDR3 protein. The sample consists of about 600,000 distinct CDR3 sequences, 24% of them appearing once. Input material: CD8+ T cells from PBMCs. The receptor set was obtained from a human donor in good health (CMV status not recorded). Some clones in this sample may be carry-over from other donors' samples.

This clonotype was detected only a few times. The chain uses TRBV12-3 or TRBV12-4 and TRBJ1-1; 7 positions match TRBD1. V gave up 8 bases and J gave up 4 bases; unmatched junction bases: 10. The CDR3 extends over 14 amino acids. For the CDR3, the DNA is TGTGCCAGCTGCAACAGGGGTTGGGGCACTGAAGCTTTCTTT. Amino acids: CASCNRGWGTEAFF.

As to this clonotype: A clone one base away is much larger, so this may be a read error. The chain is built from TRBV7-6 and TRBJ2-3; 8 bases fit TRBD1. CDR3 size: 18 residues. CDR1 and CDR2 (germline): SGHVS, FNYEAQ. The CDR3 is CASSPPEQGVASTYTQYF. The CDR3 DNA is TGTGCCAGCAGCCCCCCGGAACAGGGGGTGGCGAGCACATATACGCAGTATTTT. The full variable domain, its missing parts supplied by reference TRBV7-6 and TRBJ2-3, is GAGVSQSPRYKVTKRGQDVALRCDPISGHVSLYWYRQALGQGPEFLTYFNYEAQQDKSGLPNDRFSAERPEGSISTLTIQRTEQRDSAMYRCASSPPEQGVASTYTQYFGPGTRLTVL.

The V call is TRBV5-6, the J call TRBJ2-4; 10 bases line up with TRBD2. V was pared by 4 bases and J by 2 bases, with 15 bases of the junction left unmatched. This CDR3 region has 19 residues. CDR1 and CDR2 (germline): SGHDT, YYEEEE. As DNA, the CDR3 is TGTGCCAGCAGCGGACCCACCTTTGAAGCGGGGGGGCCCAAAAACATTCAGTACTTC. As protein: CASSGPTFEAGGPKNIQYF.

This chain connects TRBV6-5 to TRBJ2-2; TRBD1 is a possible D gene (6 bases). CDR3 length equals 15 residues. The germline gives CDR1 MNHEY, CDR2 SVGAGI. The V end was cut by 4 bases, the J end by 0 bases, with 9 bases between. The CDR3 reads CASSFGTTNTGELFF. Here the CDR3 DNA reads TGTGCCAGCAGTTTTGGGACAACGAACACCGGGGAGCTGTTTTTT.

Note on this clonotype: This may stem from a read error, because a much larger clone lies one nucleotide away. The rearrangement links TRBV7-6 to TRBJ2-3, with 11 bases identical to TRBD2. J gave up 7 bases and V 4 bases, and 28 bases lay outside the gene matches. The CDR3 contains 22 residues. The V gene's germline CDR1 is SGHVS and CDR2 FNYEAQ. CDR3 region: CASSSPSIISGGAWPSEYTQYF. Written as DNA, the CDR3 is TGTGCCAGCAGCTCACCATCGATTATTAGCGGGGGGGCGTGGCCGAGTGAATATACGCAGTATTTT.

This clonotype was seen ten or more times. The chain carries TRBV12-3 or TRBV12-4 and TRBJ1-2; D ambiguous. V was trimmed by 3 bases and J by 4 bases, leaving 9 bases between them. The CDR3 totals 13 residues. The CDR3: CASSFWDAYGYTF. Here the CDR3 DNA reads TGTGCCAGCAGTTTCTGGGATGCCTATGGCTACACCTTC.

CDR3 bases: TGTGCCAGCAGTTACTCATGGGGGGCAGCTTTCTTT. Translating it yields CASSYSWGAAFF. J is TRBJ1-1 and V is TRBV6-2 or TRBV6-3, with D perhaps matching TRBD1 (6 bases). The CDR3 extends over 12 amino acids. Trimming took 0 bases from V and 10 from J, leaving 9 bases between them. Germline-derived CDR1 and CDR2 are MNHEY and SVGEGT.

On this clonotype: The germline gene is not matched at one end of the junction; a read error may be the cause. The chain uses TRBV7-9 and TRBJ2-1; no firm D call. The CDR3 contains 13 residues. Per germline, CDR1 SEHNR and CDR2 FQNEAQ (reference sequence). CDR3 coding DNA: TGTGTCAGCAGCGCTCGGACCTACAATGAGCAGTTCTTC. Translating gives CVSSARTYNEQFF.

This clonotype was recorded at least ten times. The chain has TRBV7-9 and TRBJ2-1; D may correspond to TRBD1 or TRBD2 (6 bases each). CDR3 size: 16 residues. Germline V gene data show CDR1 as SEHNR and CDR2 as FQNEAQ (reference sequence). Trimming cost V 5 bases and J 7 bases, with 21 bases left between them. The CDR3 reads CASSKRREWGANEQFF. The CDR3, as DNA: TGTGCCAGCAGCAAAAGGCGGGAATGGGGGGCGAATGAGCAGTTCTTC.

This clonotype was seen many times. The genes are TRBV7-8 and TRBJ2-5, with 13 positions matching TRBD2. Germline CDR1 is SGHVS and CDR2 is FQNEAQ. Germline trimming cut 5 bases from V and 8 bases from J; bases unmatched to any gene: 11. CDR3 length: 16 amino acids. DNA for the CDR3: TGTGCCAGCAGCACCCGGACTAGCGGGGGCGATGGTACCCAGTACTTC. This encodes CASSTRTSGGDGTQYF.

CDR3 bases: TGTGCCAGCAGCCTACGGACACGGGTCTCTGGAAACACCATATATTTT. Translation gives CASSLRTRVSGNTIYF. The chain uses TRBV14 and TRBJ1-3, with D maybe TRBD1 (5 bases). Deletions cut 4 bases from V and 0 bases from J, with 13 bases between. This CDR3 is built from 16 residues. Germline V CDR1 and CDR2: SGHDN, FVKESK.

V is TRBV14 and J is TRBJ2-5, with unresolved D. Trimming pared 0 bases from V and 5 bases from J, leaving 4 bases between. Looked up from germline, CDR1 is SGHDN and CDR2 is FVKESK. The CDR3 runs to 12 residues. This chain's CDR3 is CASSQEIETQYF. In DNA, the CDR3 is TGTGCCAGCAGCCAAGAGATTGAGACCCAGTACTTC.

The DNA of the CDR3 is TGTGCCAGCAGTTTATCTGTGGGGGGCGCTGGGGCCAACGTCCTGACTTTC. Protein sequence: CASSLSVGGAGANVLTF. The chain is built from TRBV27 and TRBJ2-6; D is possibly TRBD1 or TRBD2 (6 bases each). The CDR3 covers 17 residues. CDR1 and CDR2 from the germline V gene are MNHEY and SMNVEV (reference sequence). Trimming pared 0 bases from V and 2 bases from J, leaving 11 bases between.

The rearrangement uses TRBV28 and TRBJ2-5, with TRBD2 matching over 8 bases. There are 16 residues in the CDR3. The ends lost 3 bases at V and 1 base at J; junction bases unmatched: 7. Germline V gene data show CDR1 as MDHEN and CDR2 as SYDVKM. The CDR3 is CASSFSQREIQETQYF. Written as DNA, the CDR3 is TGTGCCAGCAGTTTCTCCCAGCGGGAGATCCAAGAGACCCAGTACTTC.

This clonotype was seen a few times. The CDR3 loop reads CASVPGYNEQFF. In nucleotides, the CDR3 is TGTGCCAGCGTACCAGGATACAATGAGCAGTTCTTC. V and J are TRBV2 and TRBJ2-1; D gene uncertain. This CDR3 comprises 12 residues. Germline V gene lookup returns CDR1 SNHLY and CDR2 FYNNEI. Trimming stripped 8 bases from V and 4 bases from J, with 9 bases between. Looking up the rest from reference TRBV2 and TRBJ2-1 gives the full variable domain: EPEVTQTPSHQVTQMGQEVILRCVPISNHLYFYWYRQILGQKVEFLVSFYNNEISEKSEIFDDQFSVERPDGSNFTLKIRSTKLEDSAMYFCASVPGYNEQFFGPGTRLTVL.

This sequence joins TRBV7-9 and TRBJ2-2; D gene unclear. The germline gives CDR1 SEHNR, CDR2 FQNEAQ (reference sequence). V lost 4 bases and J 7 bases, leaving 13 bases between the germline ends. The CDR3 length is 14 residues. The CDR3 DNA reads TGTGCCAGCAGCTCACCGGTGGTGGTCGGGGAGCTGTTTTTT. Translation gives CASSSPVVVGELFF. Looking up the rest from reference TRBV7-9 and TRBJ2-2 gives the full variable domain: DTGVSQNPRHKITKRGQNVTFRCDPISEHNRLYWYRQTLGQGPEFLTYFQNEAQLEKSRLLSDRFSAERPKGSFSTLEIQRTEQGDSAMYLCASSSPVVVGELFFGEGSRLTVL.

The rearrangement uses TRBV9 and TRBJ1-2; D is possibly TRBD1 (5 bases). The CDR3 sequence is 16 residues long. In germline, CDR1 is SGDLS, CDR2 YYNGEE. The V gene lost 4 bases and the J gene lost 4 bases, with 20 bases spanning the gap. The CDR3 DNA follows: TGTGCCAGCAGCCCTAGCCAGGGAGGGCCCCTCTATGGCTACACCTTC. It translates to CASSPSQGGPLYGYTF.

This clonotype was counted between two and nine times. This chain connects TRBV28 to TRBJ2-3; 9 bases agree with TRBD1. V trimming: 5 bases; J trimming: 3 bases; junction bases outside the gene matches: 12. This CDR3 comprises 17 residues. Germline V CDR1 and CDR2: MDHEN, SYDVKM. This CDR3 is CASSTYPGQGWTDTQYF. The CDR3 nucleotides read TGTGCCAGCAGTACGTACCCGGGACAGGGTTGGACAGATACGCAGTATTTT. The full variable domain, in which reference TRBV28 and TRBJ2-3 provide the parts outside the CDR3, is DVKVTQSSRYLVKRTGEKVFLECVQDMDHENMFWYRQDPGLGLRLIYFSYDVKMKEKGDIPEGYSVSREKKERFSLILESASTNQTSMYLCASSTYPGQGWTDTQYFGPGTRLTVL.

The chain employs TRBV7-9 and TRBJ2-1; 8 nucleotides line up with TRBD2. The V gene end was trimmed by 2 bases and the J gene end by 4 bases; junction bases not matched to a gene: 7. Germline CDR1 SEHNR, CDR2 FQNEAQ (reference sequence). CDR3 length: 16 residues. Written as DNA, the CDR3 is TGTGCCAGCAGCTTAAGGTCTCAGCGGGAGTACAATGAGCAGTTCTTC. Its translation is CASSLRSQREYNEQFF.